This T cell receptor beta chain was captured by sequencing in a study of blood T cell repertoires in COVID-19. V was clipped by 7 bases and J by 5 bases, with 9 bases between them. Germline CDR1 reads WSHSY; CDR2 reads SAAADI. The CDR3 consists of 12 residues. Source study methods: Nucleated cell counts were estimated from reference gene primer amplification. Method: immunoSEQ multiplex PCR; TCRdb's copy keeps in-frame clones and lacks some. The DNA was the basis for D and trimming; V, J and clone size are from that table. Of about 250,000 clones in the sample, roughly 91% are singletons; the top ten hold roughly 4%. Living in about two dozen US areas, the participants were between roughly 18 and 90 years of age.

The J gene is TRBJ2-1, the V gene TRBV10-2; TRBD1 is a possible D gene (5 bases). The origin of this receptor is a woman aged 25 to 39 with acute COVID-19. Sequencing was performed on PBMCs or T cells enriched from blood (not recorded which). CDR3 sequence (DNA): TGCGCCAGCATAGCAGGGAACAATGAGCAGTTCTTC. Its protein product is CASIAGNNEQFF.